The 9 T cell receptor beta chains in this list originate from one sample, sequenced in a study of T cell changes during pregnancy in multiple sclerosis. Clones were sequenced by immunoSEQ multiplex PCR, and TCRdb holds only the in-frame ones, with some missing. Here the sample spans some 81,000 clones, more than 85% being singletons. Sample: peripheral blood, taken after pregnancy. The receptor set was obtained from a female donor in good health, enrolled as a control in a pregnancy study.

This rearrangement joins TRBV7-9 to TRBJ2-5; no clear D gene. This CDR3 is built from 15 residues. V lost 2 bases to trimming and J lost 7 bases, with 17 bases between them. Germline V gene lookup returns CDR1 SEHNR and CDR2 FQNEAQ (reference sequence). The DNA for the CDR3 is TGTGCCAGCAGCTTATGGATTGCGGTTTCGTGGACCCAGTACTTC. It is translated as CASSLWIAVSWTQYF.

This clone was seen more than once but under ten times. CDR3 sequence reads: CASSSRQGANEKLFF. The CDR3 DNA reads TGTGCCAGCAGTTCCCGACAGGGGGCTAATGAAAAACTGTTTTTT. The rearrangement uses TRBV6-5 and TRBJ1-4; 9 bases match TRBD1. V was clipped by 4 bases and J by 3 bases; unmatched bases: 3. CDR1 MNHEY and CDR2 SVGAGI come from the germline V gene. The CDR3 length is 15 residues.

The V gene is TRBV30, the J gene TRBJ2-2, with 7 bases aligning to TRBD2. Germline CDR1 and CDR2: GTSNPN and SVGIG (reference sequence). V trimming: 8 bases; J trimming: 0 bases; junction bases outside the gene matches: 9. The CDR3 extends over 15 amino acids. CDR3 loop: CASGRAETNTGELFF. CDR3 nucleotide sequence: TGTGCCAGTGGGAGGGCGGAGACGAACACCGGGGAGCTGTTTTTT.

This chain joins TRBV18 and TRBJ1-2; the D is unclear. V was cut by 8 bases and J by 5 bases, with 18 bases left in between. Germline assignment: CDR1 KGHSH and CDR2 LQKENI. This CDR3 contains 14 residues. In nucleotides, the CDR3 is TGTGCCAGCACACACGGGGTCGCTTATTATGGCTACACCTTC. Its protein product is CASTHGVAYYGYTF.

V gene TRBV5-6 combines with J gene TRBJ1-5; unclear D gene. There are 12 residues in the CDR3. Germline V lookup: CDR1 SGHDT, CDR2 YYEEEE. The ends were cut back, 2 bases at V and 4 bases at J, with 4 bases in the middle. The CDR3 nucleotides read TGTGCCAGCAGCTTTTTAAATCAGCCCCAGCATTTT. Translation: CASSFLNQPQHF.

This clone was detected once. The rearrangement uses TRBV9 and TRBJ1-2, with D perhaps matching TRBD1 (5 bases). Germline values: CDR1 SGDLS, CDR2 YYNGEE. CDR3 length: 16 residues. V was clipped by 4 bases and J by 5 bases, with 21 bases between them. As DNA, the CDR3 is TGTGCCAGCAGCCCGCCAAGCCAGGGCGTCCGGTATGGCTACACCTTC. Protein product: CASSPPSQGVRYGYTF.

The chain uses TRBV2 and TRBJ2-1; 9 bases are shared with TRBD1. The CDR3 spans 13 residues. Looked up from germline, CDR1 is SNHLY and CDR2 is FYNNEI. V was clipped by 6 bases and J by 6 bases; unmatched bases: 3. The DNA for the CDR3 is TGTGCCAGCAGGGGACAGGGCTCCAATGAGCAGTTCTTC. Protein sequence: CASRGQGSNEQFF.

CDR3 residues: CASSLTETQPQHF. CDR3 nucleotide sequence: TGTGCCAGTTCTCTCACAGAGACTCAGCCCCAGCATTTT. The genes are TRBV6-1 and TRBJ1-5; unclear D gene. The length of the CDR3 is 13 residues. V was pared by 9 bases and J by 6 bases, with 15 bases between. Germline-derived CDR1 and CDR2 are MNHNS and SASEGT.

The chain combines TRBV27 with TRBJ2-3; D is possibly TRBD2 (5 bases). V dropped 10 bases and J dropped 2 bases, with 25 bases sitting between them. Germline V gives CDR1 MNHEY, CDR2 SMNVEV (reference sequence). This CDR3 has 17 residues. The CDR3 DNA reads as TGTGCCACCCAACCAACGGACTCACGACGGTTCACAGATACGCAGTATTTT. Encoded protein: CATQPTDSRRFTDTQYF.